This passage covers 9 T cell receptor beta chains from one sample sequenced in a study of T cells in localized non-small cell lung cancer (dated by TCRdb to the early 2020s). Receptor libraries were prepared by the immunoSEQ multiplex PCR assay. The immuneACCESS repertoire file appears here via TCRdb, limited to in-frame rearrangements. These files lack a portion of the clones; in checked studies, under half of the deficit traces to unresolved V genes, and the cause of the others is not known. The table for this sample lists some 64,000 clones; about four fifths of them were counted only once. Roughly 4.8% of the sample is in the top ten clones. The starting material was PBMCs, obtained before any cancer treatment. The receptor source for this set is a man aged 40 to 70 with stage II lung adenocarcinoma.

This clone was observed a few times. The CDR3 here is CSVEVLNTEAFF. For the CDR3, the DNA is TGCAGCGTTGAAGTGTTGAACACTGAAGCTTTCTTT. The J gene is TRBJ1-1, the V gene TRBV29-1; no firm D call. Trimming shortened V by 1 base and J by 0 bases, and 3 bases separated the two germline ends. CDR1 SQVTM and CDR2 ANQGSEA come from the germline V gene. The CDR3 has 12 amino acids.

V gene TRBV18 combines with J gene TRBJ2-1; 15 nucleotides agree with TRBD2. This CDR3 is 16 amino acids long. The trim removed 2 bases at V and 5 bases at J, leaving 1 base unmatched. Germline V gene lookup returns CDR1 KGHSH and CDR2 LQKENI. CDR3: CASSPGTSGRNNEQFF. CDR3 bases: TGTGCCAGCTCACCAGGGACTAGCGGGAGGAACAATGAGCAGTTCTTC.

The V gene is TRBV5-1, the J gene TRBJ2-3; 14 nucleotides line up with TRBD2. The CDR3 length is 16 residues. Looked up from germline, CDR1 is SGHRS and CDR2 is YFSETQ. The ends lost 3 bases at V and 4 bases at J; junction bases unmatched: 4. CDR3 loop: CASSSRLAGGSDTQYF. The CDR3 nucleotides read TGCGCCAGCAGCTCTAGACTAGCGGGAGGGTCAGATACGCAGTATTTT.

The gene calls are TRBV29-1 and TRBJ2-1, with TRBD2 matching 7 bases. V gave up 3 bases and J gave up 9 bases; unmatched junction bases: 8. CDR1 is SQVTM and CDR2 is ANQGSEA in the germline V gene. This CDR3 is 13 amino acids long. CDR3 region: CSVDGGSFSEQFF. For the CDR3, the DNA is TGCAGCGTTGATGGCGGGAGTTTTAGTGAGCAGTTCTTC.

The CDR3 is CASSYSNPGYGYTF. CDR3 sequence (DNA): TGTGCCAGCAGTTACTCAAACCCTGGCTATGGCTACACCTTC. The chain has TRBV6-5 and TRBJ1-2, with D hard to call. The CDR3 loop spans 14 amino acids. CDR1 MNHEY and CDR2 SVGAGI come from the germline V gene. The V and J ends lost 0 bases and 4 bases respectively, with 9 bases between them.

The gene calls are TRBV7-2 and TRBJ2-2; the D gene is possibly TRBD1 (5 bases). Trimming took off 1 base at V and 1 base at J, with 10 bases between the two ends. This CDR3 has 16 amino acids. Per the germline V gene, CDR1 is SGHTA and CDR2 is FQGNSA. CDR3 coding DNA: TGTGCCAGCAGCTTAGGGCTAGGGGAGAACACCGGGGAGCTGTTTTTT. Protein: CASSLGLGENTGELFF.

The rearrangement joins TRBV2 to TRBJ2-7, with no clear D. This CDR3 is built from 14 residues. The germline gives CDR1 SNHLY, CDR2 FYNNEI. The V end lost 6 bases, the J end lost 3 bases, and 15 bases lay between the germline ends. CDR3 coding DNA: TGTGCCAGCAGGGAGATTCCTAATATCTACGAGCAGTACTTC. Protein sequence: CASREIPNIYEQYF.

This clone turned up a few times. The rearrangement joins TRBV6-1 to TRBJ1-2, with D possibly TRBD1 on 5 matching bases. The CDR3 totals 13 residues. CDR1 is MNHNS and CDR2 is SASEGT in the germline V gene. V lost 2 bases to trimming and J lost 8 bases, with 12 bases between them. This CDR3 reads CASSEPGLKGYTF. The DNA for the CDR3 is TGTGCCAGCAGTGAACCAGGGCTGAAGGGCTACACCTTC.

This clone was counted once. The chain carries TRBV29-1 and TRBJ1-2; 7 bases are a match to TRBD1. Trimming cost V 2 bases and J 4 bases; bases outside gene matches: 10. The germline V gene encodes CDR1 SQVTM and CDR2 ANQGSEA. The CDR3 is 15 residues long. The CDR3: CSVEQGGNPGYGYTF. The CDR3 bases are TGCAGCGTTGAACAGGGGGGTAACCCAGGCTATGGCTACACCTTC.